This record covers a single TCR beta chain. This sample stems from a study of blood T cell repertoires in COVID-19. About the research overall: From T cells, B-cell-depleted T cells, or PBMCs came the material, which was cDNA or gDNA.

There are 15 residues in the CDR3. Germline V gives CDR1 MDHEN, CDR2 SYDVKM. The ends were cut back, 1 base at V and 0 bases at J, with 7 bases in the middle. Original data processing: Amplifying reference gene primers gave estimates of nucleated cell counts. Profiling relied on immunoSEQ multiplex PCR, and the TCRdb table lists in-frame clones only, not all of them. That table gives V, J and clone size, and the DNA gave D and trimming. The repertoire has nearly 70,000 clones, around nine tenths of them found once; the top ten carry about 3.4%. Patients at the Seattle site were enrolled during active infection and followed longitudinally.

The chain couples TRBV28 to TRBJ2-1, with D unclear. The receptor was derived from a woman aged 45-60 years with COVID-19, enrolled during active disease. The sequenced sample was peripheral blood. CDR3 DNA sequence: TGTGCCAGCAGTTTATCCCCGAGCTCCTACAATGAGCAGTTCTTC. Its translation: CASSLSPSSYNEQFF.